The entry that follows covers one T cell receptor (beta chain) sequence. The data are from a study of blood T cell repertoires in COVID-19. Study-level information: Researchers got acute and convalescent COVID-19 samples from the United States, Italy and Spain. Sources were T cells, B-cell-depleted T cells, or PBMCs; the material itself was cDNA or gDNA.

Per the original data handling: Amplifying reference gene primers gave estimates of nucleated cell counts. Sequenced by immunoSEQ multiplex PCR; TCRdb stores in-frame clones only, minus some. V, J and clone size derive from that table, while D and trimming were established from the DNA sequence. The sample consists of more than 300,000 clones, about nine tenths of them appearing once. The CDR3 consists of 14 residues. Germline CDR1 MNHEY, CDR2 SMNVEV (reference sequence). The V gene lost 5 bases and the J gene lost 6 bases, with 14 bases spanning the gap. The sequence came from a woman in her seventies with COVID-19, enrolled during active disease. Specimen: peripheral blood. The chain has TRBV27 and TRBJ1-5; the D gene is possibly TRBD1 (6 bases). CDR3: CASSIHRVGQPQHF. CDR3 bases: TGTGCCAGCAGTATCCACAGGGTTGGTCAGCCCCAGCATTTT.